This T cell receptor (beta chain) appears in the sequencing data of a study of siplizumab effects on memory and regulatory T cells. Study results and caveats: Siplizumab significantly lowered the alloreactive sequences that could be traced to unstimulated CD4+ memory cells. Unstimulated subset assignment was obtained for only a minor fraction of alloreactive clones.

V was trimmed by 9 bases and J by 3 bases, leaving 25 bases between them. Germline V gene lookup returns CDR1 SGHRS and CDR2 YFSETQ. The CDR3 has 16 residues. This clone has just one count. Its antigen is not identified. Per-sample assaying covered 10^5 or so TCR templates. Measured with immunoSEQ multiplex PCR; TCRdb has only the in-frame clones, and not every one. This table holds tens of thousands of clones, roughly 90% found once. Source material: Tregs sorted from blood. V and J are TRBV5-1 and TRBJ2-7, with D uncertain. This clonotype was obtained from a human donor in good health. The DNA for the CDR3 is TGCGCCACCCATCGCCCGGTGGCCTCTCTACACTACGAGCAGTACTTC. Protein product: CATHRPVASLHYEQYF.